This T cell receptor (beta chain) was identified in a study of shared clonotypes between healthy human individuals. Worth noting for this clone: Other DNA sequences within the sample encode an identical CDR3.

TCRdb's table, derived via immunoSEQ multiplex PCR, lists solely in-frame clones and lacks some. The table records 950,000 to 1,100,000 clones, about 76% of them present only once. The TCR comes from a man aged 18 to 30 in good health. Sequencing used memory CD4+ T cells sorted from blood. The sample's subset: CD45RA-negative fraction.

The CDR3 here is CASSLSSNQPQHF. The CDR3 bases are TGTGCCAGCAGCTTAAGTAGCAATCAGCCCCAGCATTTT. The J gene is TRBJ1-5, the V gene TRBV7-2; D gene unclear. The CDR3 is 13 amino acids. In germline, CDR1 is SGHTA, CDR2 FQGNSA. The ends were cut back, 2 bases at V and 0 bases at J, with 2 bases in the middle. Looking up the rest from reference TRBV7-2 and TRBJ1-5 gives the full variable domain: GAGVSQSPSNKVTEKGKDVELRCDPISGHTALYWYRQSLGQGLEFLIYFQGNSAPDKSGLPSDRFSAERTGGSVSTLTIQRTQQEDSAVYLCASSLSSNQPQHFGDGTRLSIL.